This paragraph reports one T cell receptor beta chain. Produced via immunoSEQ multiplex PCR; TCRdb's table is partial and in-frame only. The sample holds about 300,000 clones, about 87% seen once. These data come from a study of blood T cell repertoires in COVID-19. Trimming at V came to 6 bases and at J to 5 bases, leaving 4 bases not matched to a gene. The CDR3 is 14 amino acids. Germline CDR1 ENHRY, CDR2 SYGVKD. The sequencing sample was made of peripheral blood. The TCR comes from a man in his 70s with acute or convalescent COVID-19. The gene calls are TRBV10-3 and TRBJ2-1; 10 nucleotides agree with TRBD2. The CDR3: CAIRGLAKNNEQFF. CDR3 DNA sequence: TGTGCCATCAGGGGACTAGCGAAGAACAATGAGCAGTTCTTC.